This TCR beta chain was sequenced for a study of early T cells in non-severe SARS-CoV-2 infection. About the study: Bulk RNA from unsorted whole blood was sequenced; chains were unpaired.

Study observations and caveats: Sequences matched to VDJdb favored anti-spike CD8 responses, while private and CD4 specificities were missed.

Each single cDNA molecule received a unique molecular identifier. TCRdb independently ran MiXCR on the 5' RACE reads; one entry per CDR3 protein. The repertoire consists of 34,000 or so distinct CDR3 sequences, with about 8.2% occurring once and the leading ten covering less than 15%. The CDR3 is 19 residues long. Unmatched junction bases numbered 15, after V lost 0 bases and J lost 2 bases. As to this clonotype: Antigen specificity is unknown.

The V gene is TRBV5-3, the J gene TRBJ2-7; TRBD1 matches at 9 bases. TRBV5-3 is an ORF, and what it does is uncertain. The sequence was obtained from an adult who was a healthcare worker with PCR-confirmed SARS-CoV-2 infection or an uninfected control (not recorded which). The sample taken for sequencing was whole blood. CDR3 nucleotide sequence: TGTGCCAGAAGCTTGGGGGAGGCTTTGGGACAGGGAGTCCCCTACGAGCAGTACTTC. Translating it yields CARSLGEALGQGVPYEQYF.